A selection of T cell receptor beta chains follows, all from one sample in a study of siplizumab effects on memory and regulatory T cells. Clones were read by immunoSEQ multiplex PCR, and TCRdb kept only the in-frame ones, dropping some. The sample contains about 64,000 clones, just over 95% of which appear only once. Sequencing was done on a sample of naive CD8+ T cells sorted from blood. Every receptor here comes from a human donor in good health. Both conserved end residues are part of each CDR3. A D gene is named only where the DNA matches it firmly. The size of a clone is reported for some rows only, either as once, few or many, or as a class for expanded clones.

>-|TRBJ1-2|11|-|TRBV19
CAGEGFYGYTF
TGTGCCGGGGAGGGCTTCTATGGCTACACCTTC
>TRBD1|TRBJ2-7|14|-|TRBV9
CASSVRGTGDEQYF
TGTGCCAGCAGCGTACGGGGGACAGGGGACGAGCAGTACTTC
>-|TRBJ1-3|12|-|TRBV9
CASSVGVDTIYF
TGTGCCAGCAGCGTAGGAGTAGACACCATATATTTT
>-|TRBJ2-1|15|-|TRBV12-5
CASGRGESSYNEQFF
TGTGCTAGTGGTCGTGGGGAGAGCTCCTACAATGAGCAGTTCTTC
>-|TRBJ2-7|13|-|TRBV29-1
CSVGMTDTYEQYF
TGCAGCGTGGGAATGACAGATACCTACGAGCAGTACTTC
>-|TRBJ1-3|13|-|TRBV6-1
CASSDLGAYTIYF
TGTGCCAGCAGTGATCTGGGGGCATACACCATATATTTT
>TRBD1|TRBJ1-1|15|once|TRBV29-1
CSVARDHGTGLIAFF
TGCAGCGTTGCCAGGGATCATGGGACAGGGTTGATAGCTTTCTTT
>-|TRBJ1-1|12|-|TRBV19
CASSLLSTEAFF
TGTGCCAGTAGTCTCCTGTCCACTGAAGCTTTCTTT
>-|TRBJ1-2|12|-|TRBV27
CASGFGNYGYTF
TGTGCCAGCGGTTTTGGGAACTATGGCTACACCTTC
>-|TRBJ2-1|12|-|TRBV19
CASPGAPNSWFF
TGTGCCAGTCCTGGGGCACCGAACTCTTGGTTCTTC
>-|TRBJ2-5|13|-|TRBV7-9
CASSPGSQETQYF
TGTGCCAGCAGTCCCGGCAGCCAAGAGACCCAGTACTTC
>TRBD1|TRBJ1-3|16|-|TRBV27
CASSLYPDRDGNTIYF
TGTGCCAGCAGTTTATACCCGGACAGGGATGGAAACACCATATATTTT
>-|TRBJ2-3|16|once|TRBV4-1
CASSQVGGGLTDTQYF
TGCGCCAGCAGCCAAGTGGGCGGGGGCCTCACAGATACGCAGTATTTT
>-|TRBJ1-1|12|-|TRBV2
CAGATVNTEAFF
TGTGCCGGGGCTACAGTGAACACTGAAGCTTTCTTT
>TRBD1|TRBJ2-7|17|-|TRBV7-4
CASSLVPLPGQAYEQYF
TGTGCCAGCAGCTTAGTACCTCTTCCGGGACAGGCTTACGAGCAGTACTTC
>TRBD1|TRBJ2-5|16|-|TRBV10-3
CAISEIPGQGQETQYF
TGTGCCATCAGTGAAATCCCGGGACAGGGTCAAGAGACCCAGTACTTC
>-|TRBJ2-7|14|-|TRBV6-1
CASISPDSPYEQYF
TGTGCCAGCATTTCCCCGGACAGCCCCTACGAGCAGTACTTC
>-|TRBJ2-2|14|-|TRBV6-1
CASSEDRGTGELFF
TGTGCCAGCAGTGAAGACAGAGGGACCGGGGAGCTGTTTTTT
>TRBD2|TRBJ2-5|15|-|TRBV9
CASSVGRGDPETQYF
TGTGCCAGCAGCGTAGGCCGGGGGGACCCAGAGACCCAGTACTTC
>TRBD1|TRBJ1-1|14|-|TRBV9
CASSTGTVNTEAFF
TGTGCCAGCAGCACCGGGACAGTTAACACTGAAGCTTTCTTT
>-|TRBJ1-3|12|-|TRBV11-3
CASSLPGGTIYF
TGTGCCAGCAGCCTCCCGGGCGGCACCATATATTTT
>-|TRBJ1-1|13|-|TRBV9
CASSATLNTEAFF
TGTGCCAGCAGCGCGACCCTGAACACTGAAGCTTTCTTT
>-|TRBJ1-2|12|once|TRBV19
CASSIASYGYTF
TGTGCCAGTAGTATAGCAAGCTATGGCTACACCTTC
>-|TRBJ1-2|18|-|TRBV2
CASSEANPSASPNYGYTF
TGTGCCAGCAGTGAAGCGAACCCCTCGGCTAGTCCTAACTATGGCTACACCTTC
>TRBD1|TRBJ2-1|11|-|TRBV29-1
CSVTGVNEQFF
TGCAGCGTGACAGGGGTCAATGAGCAGTTCTTC
>-|TRBJ2-7|12|-|TRBV5-4
CASSKDSNEQYF
TGTGCCAGCAGCAAGGACAGTAACGAGCAGTACTTC
>TRBD2|TRBJ2-5|18|-|TRBV9
CASSALGGAGLAAETQYF
TGTGCCAGCAGCGCGCTGGGGGGGGCTGGACTAGCGGCAGAGACCCAGTACTTC
>TRBD2|TRBJ2-5|16|-|TRBV10-1
CASSESLAGIKETQYF
TGCGCCAGCAGTGAGTCGCTAGCGGGGATTAAAGAGACCCAGTACTTC
>-|TRBJ2-5|15|-|TRBV6-5
CASSYTGQSQETQYF
TGTGCCAGCAGTTATACTGGACAGTCCCAAGAGACCCAGTACTTC
>-|TRBJ1-1|12|-|TRBV28
CASKGGATEAFF
TGTGCCAGCAAAGGCGGCGCCACTGAAGCTTTCTTT
>TRBD1|TRBJ1-1|14|-|TRBV5-1
CASSSGTGATEAFF
TGCGCCAGCAGCTCGGGGACAGGGGCCACTGAAGCTTTCTTT
>-|TRBJ1-5|14|-|TRBV5-5
CASSYLEGEQPQHF
TGTGCCAGCAGCTACCTCGAGGGGGAGCAGCCCCAGCATTTT
>-|TRBJ2-1|13|-|TRBV4-2
CASSQEGSSEQFF
TGTGCCAGCAGCCAAGAGGGCTCCTCGGAGCAGTTCTTC
>-|TRBJ2-5|16|-|TRBV7-8
CASSLGPTGMFWAQYF
TGTGCCAGCAGCTTAGGTCCCACAGGGATGTTTTGGGCCCAGTACTTC
>TRBD1|TRBJ2-5|15|-|TRBV6-1
CASSVDRGLYETQYF
TGTGCCAGCAGTGTGGACAGGGGGCTGTACGAGACCCAGTACTTC
>TRBD1|TRBJ1-2|13|-|TRBV19
CASSLGQQNGYTF
TGTGCCAGTAGTCTGGGACAGCAAAATGGCTACACCTTC
>TRBD1|TRBJ1-2|15|-|TRBV6-5
CASSKGQGSTYGYTF
TGTGCCAGCAGTAAAGGACAGGGGTCGACCTATGGCTACACCTTC
>-|TRBJ1-2|15|-|TRBV4-1
CASSQARSANYGYTF
TGCGCCAGCAGCCAAGCCCGGTCAGCTAACTATGGCTACACCTTC
>TRBD2|TRBJ2-5|18|-|TRBV7-7
CASSFGTSGGAVLATQYF
TGTGCCAGCAGCTTCGGGACTAGCGGGGGGGCCGTGCTGGCGACCCAGTACTTC
>TRBD1|TRBJ2-5|15|-|TRBV5-4
CASSLPDRGQETQYF
TGTGCCAGCAGCTTGCCGGACAGGGGTCAAGAGACCCAGTACTTC
>-|TRBJ1-1|13|few|TRBV27
CASRTGGLTEAFF
TGTGCCAGCAGGACAGGTGGACTCACTGAAGCTTTCTTT
>-|TRBJ1-6|16|-|TRBV28
CASSLGGSSYNSPLHF
TGTGCCAGCAGTTTGGGAGGGAGCTCCTATAATTCACCCCTCCACTTT
>TRBD2|TRBJ2-7|13|once|TRBV11-2
CASSLAGSYEQYF
TGTGCCAGCAGCCTAGCGGGGTCCTACGAGCAGTACTTC
>TRBD2|TRBJ2-3|15|-|TRBV6-5
CASSLTSGEADTQYF
TGTGCCAGCAGCCTCACTAGCGGGGAAGCAGATACGCAGTATTTT
>-|TRBJ2-3|15|-|TRBV19
CASSIGGSWADTQYF
TGTGCCAGTAGTATAGGCGGTTCGTGGGCAGATACGCAGTATTTT
>-|TRBJ1-2|11|-|TRBV9
CASSGPDGYTF
TGTGCCAGCAGCGGACCGGATGGCTACACCTTC
>TRBD1|TRBJ1-2|14|-|TRBV7-9
CASTPGGADYGYTF
TGTGCCAGCACCCCAGGGGGCGCCGACTATGGCTACACCTTC
>-|TRBJ1-1|14|-|TRBV28
CASEGEGTPAEAFF
TGTGCCAGCGAGGGGGAGGGAACCCCAGCTGAAGCTTTCTTT
>TRBD1|TRBJ1-1|13|-|TRBV5-8
CASSSGQGSEAFF
TGTGCCAGCAGCTCCGGACAGGGTTCGGAAGCTTTCTTT
>TRBD1|TRBJ1-2|14|-|TRBV6-7
CASSYPTGDGGYTF
TGTGCCAGCAGTTACCCTACAGGGGATGGTGGCTACACCTTC
>TRBD2|TRBJ2-5|17|-|TRBV7-8
CASSLGTRTRSQETQYF
TGTGCCAGCAGCTTAGGGACTAGAACGCGGAGCCAAGAGACCCAGTACTTC
>-|TRBJ2-3|15|-|TRBV9
CASSGTGFSTDTQYF
TGTGCCAGCAGCGGTACAGGGTTTTCCACAGATACGCAGTATTTT
>-|TRBJ1-1|16|-|TRBV9
CASSDGGLGGYTEAFF
TGTGCCAGCAGCGATGGGGGACTTGGTGGGTACACTGAAGCTTTCTTT